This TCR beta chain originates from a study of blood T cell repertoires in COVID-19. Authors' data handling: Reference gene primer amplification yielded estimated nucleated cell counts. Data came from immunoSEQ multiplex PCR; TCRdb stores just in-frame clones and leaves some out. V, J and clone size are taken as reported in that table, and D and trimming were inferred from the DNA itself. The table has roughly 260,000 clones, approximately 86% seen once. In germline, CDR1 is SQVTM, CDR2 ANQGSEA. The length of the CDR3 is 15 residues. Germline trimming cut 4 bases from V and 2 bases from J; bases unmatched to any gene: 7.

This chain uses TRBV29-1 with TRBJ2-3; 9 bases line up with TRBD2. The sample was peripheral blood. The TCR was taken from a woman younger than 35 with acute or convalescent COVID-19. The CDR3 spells CSVGASGVDTDTQYF. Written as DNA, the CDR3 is TGCAGCGTTGGGGCTAGCGGGGTCGACACAGATACGCAGTATTTT.